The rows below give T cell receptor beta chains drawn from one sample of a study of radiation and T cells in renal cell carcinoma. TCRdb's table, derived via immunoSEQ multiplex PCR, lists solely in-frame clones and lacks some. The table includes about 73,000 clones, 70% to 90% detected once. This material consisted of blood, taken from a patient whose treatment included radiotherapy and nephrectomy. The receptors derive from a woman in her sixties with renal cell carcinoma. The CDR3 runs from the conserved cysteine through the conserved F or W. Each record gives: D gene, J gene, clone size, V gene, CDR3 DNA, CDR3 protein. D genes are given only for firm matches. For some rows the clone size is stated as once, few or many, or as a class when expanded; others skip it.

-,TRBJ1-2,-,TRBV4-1,TGCGCCAGCAGCCGAGAACTAACAGGGCACTATGGCTACACCTTC,CASSRELTGHYGYTF
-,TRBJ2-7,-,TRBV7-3,TGTGCCAGCAGCGTTACAGGGATGAGCTCCTACGAGCAGTACTTC,CASSVTGMSSYEQYF
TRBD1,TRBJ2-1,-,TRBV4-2,TGTGCCAGCAGCCAAGATGGGACAGGGTCTGAAGGTGAGCAGTTCTTC,CASSQDGTGSEGEQFF
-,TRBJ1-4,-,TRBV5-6,TGTGCCAGCAGCGATTACAGGGTATTAGGTGAAAAACTGTTTTTT,CASSDYRVLGEKLFF
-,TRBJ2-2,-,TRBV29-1,TGCAGCGTCGACAGGCTTAACACCGGGGAGCTGTTTTTT,CSVDRLNTGELFF
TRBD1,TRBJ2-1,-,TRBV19,TGTGCCAGTAAAGAAACAGGGGGAGTCTCTTACAATGAGCAGTTCTTC,CASKETGGVSYNEQFF
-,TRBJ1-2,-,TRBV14,TGTGCCAGCAGCCCAACGGGGGGATCTAACTATGGCTACACCTTC,CASSPTGGSNYGYTF
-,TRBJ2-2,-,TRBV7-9,TGTGCCAGCACCCAAACGGAGGGGTTCGGGGAGCTGTTTTTT,CASTQTEGFGELFF
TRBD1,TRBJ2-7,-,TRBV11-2,TGTGCCAGCAGCTTAGGAGGACAGGGGTCTCTCGAGCAGTACTTC,CASSLGGQGSLEQYF
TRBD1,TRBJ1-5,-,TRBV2,TGTGCCAGCAGTGGATTAGGCAGGGGGGATCAGCCCCAGCATTTT,CASSGLGRGDQPQHF
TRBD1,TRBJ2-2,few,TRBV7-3,TGTGCCAGCAGCTTAAGACAGGGGGACACCGGGGAGCTGTTTTTT,CASSLRQGDTGELFF
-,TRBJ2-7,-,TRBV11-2,TGTGCCAGCAGCCCGAAGAGAGGCCACGAGCAGTACTTC,CASSPKRGHEQYF
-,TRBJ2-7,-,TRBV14,TGTGCCAGCAGCCTGGGGGGCCTCGAGCAGTACTTC,CASSLGGLEQYF
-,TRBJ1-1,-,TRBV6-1,TGTGCCAGCACTCGTCGGACTGAAGCTTTCTTT,CASTRRTEAFF
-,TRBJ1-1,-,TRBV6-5,TGTGCCAGCAGACGAGACGTTACCGACACTGAAGCTTTCTTT,CASRRDVTDTEAFF
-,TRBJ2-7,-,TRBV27,TGTGCCAGCAGTTTATCGCAGGGTTCGTACTACGAGCAGTACTTC,CASSLSQGSYYEQYF
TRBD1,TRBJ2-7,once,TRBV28,TGTGCCAGCAGGGTCCCTGGAGGACAGGGGGCTACGGAGGGAGCGGGAGGAAGCTCCTACGAGCAGTACTTC,CASRVPGGQGATEGAGGSSYEQYF
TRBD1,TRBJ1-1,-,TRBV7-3,TGTGCCAGCAGTCCCACCCGGGACAGGGGGCTCGGGAACACTGAAGCTTTCTTT,CASSPTRDRGLGNTEAFF
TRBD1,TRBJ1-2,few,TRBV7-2,TGTGCCAGCAGCTTCACAGGGGCGGGTGGCTACACCTTC,CASSFTGAGGYTF
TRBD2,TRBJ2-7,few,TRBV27,TGTGCCAGCAGTTTCCTTCAGGCAGCGGGGGGTTCCTACGAGCAGTACTTC,CASSFLQAAGGSYEQYF
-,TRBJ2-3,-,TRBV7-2,TGTGCCAGCAGCTTCGCCTTCGTAGGCACAGATACGCAGTATTTT,CASSFAFVGTDTQYF
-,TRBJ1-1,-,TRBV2,TGTGCCAGCAGTGCCCAAGGGGATAGCACTGAAGCTTTCTTT,CASSAQGDSTEAFF
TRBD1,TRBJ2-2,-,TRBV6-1,TGTGCCAGCGGACGACAGGGGAGTATGGTCGGGGAGCTGTTTTTT,CASGRQGSMVGELFF
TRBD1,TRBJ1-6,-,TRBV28,TGTGCCAGCAGCCCAGGGACAGCAACCCTCCACTTT,CASSPGTATLHF
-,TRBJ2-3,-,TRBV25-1,TGTGCCGCTCGGGGCAGGTTCTCGTCAGATACGCAGTATTTT,CAARGRFSSDTQYF
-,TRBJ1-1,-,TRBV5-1,TGCGCCAGCAGCTTGGACAGGTCTTACACTGAAGCTTTCTTT,CASSLDRSYTEAFF
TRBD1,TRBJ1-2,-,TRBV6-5,TGTGCCAGCAGGAGGGGGCAGGGGAACTATGGCTACACCTTC,CASRRGQGNYGYTF